This TCR beta chain was sequenced for a study of T cell changes during pregnancy in multiple sclerosis. Germline CDR1 reads MNHNY; CDR2 reads SVGAGI (reference sequence). With 7 bases removed from V and 1 base from J, the gap between germline ends came to 14 bases. CDR3 size: 15 residues. Data came from immunoSEQ multiplex PCR; TCRdb stores just in-frame clones and leaves some out. Found here are over 55,000 clones, roughly nine tenths of them singletons; the top ten hold over 7.5%. The origin of this receptor is a female donor in good health, enrolled as a control in a pregnancy study. The sequencing used peripheral blood, collected after pregnancy. The chain couples TRBV6-6 to TRBJ1-5; a possible D gene is TRBD1 (5 bases). The CDR3 DNA reads as TGTGCCAGCACTCACGGGGGGGGGAGCAATCAGCCCCAGCATTTT. It codes for CASTHGGGSNQPQHF.